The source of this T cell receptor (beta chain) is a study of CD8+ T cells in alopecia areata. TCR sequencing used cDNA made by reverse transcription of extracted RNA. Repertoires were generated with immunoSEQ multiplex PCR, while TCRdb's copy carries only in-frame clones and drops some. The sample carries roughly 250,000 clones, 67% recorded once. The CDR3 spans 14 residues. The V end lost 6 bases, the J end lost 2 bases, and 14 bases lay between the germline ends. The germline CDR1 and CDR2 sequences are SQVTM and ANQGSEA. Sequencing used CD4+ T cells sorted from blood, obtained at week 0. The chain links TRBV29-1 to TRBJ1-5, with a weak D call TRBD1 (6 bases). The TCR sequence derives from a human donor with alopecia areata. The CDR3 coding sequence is TGCAGCGTCCTACCTGGGGGCCGCAATCAGCCCCAGCATTTT. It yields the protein CSVLPGGRNQPQHF.